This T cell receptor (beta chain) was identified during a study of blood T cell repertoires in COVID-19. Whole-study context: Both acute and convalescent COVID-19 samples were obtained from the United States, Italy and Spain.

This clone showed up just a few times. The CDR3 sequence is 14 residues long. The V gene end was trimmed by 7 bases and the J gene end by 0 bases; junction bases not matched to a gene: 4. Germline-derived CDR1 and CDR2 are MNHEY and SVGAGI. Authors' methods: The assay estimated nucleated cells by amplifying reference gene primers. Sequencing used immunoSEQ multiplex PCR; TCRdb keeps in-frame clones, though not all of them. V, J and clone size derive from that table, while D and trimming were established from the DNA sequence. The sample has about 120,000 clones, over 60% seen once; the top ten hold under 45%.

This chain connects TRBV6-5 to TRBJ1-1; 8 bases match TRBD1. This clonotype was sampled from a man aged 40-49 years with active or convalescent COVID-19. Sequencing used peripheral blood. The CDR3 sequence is CASTRDRMNTEAFF. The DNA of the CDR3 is TGTGCCAGCACCAGGGACAGGATGAACACTGAAGCTTTCTTT.